The source of this TCR beta chain is a study of blood T cell repertoires in COVID-19. Participants spanned ages roughly 18 to 95 years and resided in about 24 US areas. Categorization into cohorts depended on clinical history that participants reported. Assay used: immunoSEQ multiplex PCR; TCRdb lists only in-frame clones, some missing. The sample includes a few hundred thousand clones, roughly 87% of them seen just once. This clone has only a few counts. V was trimmed by 5 bases and J by 6 bases, leaving 11 bases between them. The CDR3 consists of 13 residues. The chain links TRBV12-3 or TRBV12-4 to TRBJ2-1; D possibly corresponds to TRBD2 (5 bases). The receptor was isolated from a woman aged 25 to 39 who had recovered from COVID-19. Sequencing was done on a sample of PBMCs or T cells enriched from blood (not recorded which). In nucleotides, the CDR3 is TGTGCCAGCAGTCCCCGAGGGCTCAATGAGCAGTTCTTC. Its translation is CASSPRGLNEQFF.